This T cell receptor (beta chain) was obtained from a study of T cell responses to AZD1222 COVID-19 vaccine. Clones were read by immunoSEQ multiplex PCR, and TCRdb kept only the in-frame ones, dropping some. This table has approximately 99,000 clones, 86% appearing once. This clone was counted once. V gave up 4 bases and J gave up 0 bases; unmatched junction bases: 5. CDR1 LGHDT and CDR2 YNNKEL come from the germline V gene (reference sequence). The CDR3 is 16 residues long. This material consisted of peripheral blood, taken on day 0 of AZD1222 vaccination. This TCR was sampled from an adult in good health. The V and J genes are TRBV3-1 (or the pseudogene TRBV3-2) and TRBJ2-1; 8 bases are a match to TRBD2. The CDR3 bases are TGTGCCAGCAGCCTCCGAGCGGGGGCCTCCTACAATGAGCAGTTCTTC. Translating gives CASSLRAGASYNEQFF.